Below, 5 T cell receptor beta chains from the same sample are listed, as sequenced in a study of blood T cell repertoires in COVID-19 (dated by TCRdb to between 2020 and 2021). The method behind the library was the immunoSEQ multiplex PCR assay. TCRdb provides this immuneACCESS table in a form limited to in-frame rearrangements. Some clones are lacking; in checked studies, under half of them reflect an unresolved V gene, and why the rest are absent is not known. In all, the sample holds about 340,000 clones, and around 91% of those were seen once. The ten top clones hold under 3.5% of the sample. The sample was peripheral blood. Receptors were obtained from a woman in her late teens or twenties who had recovered from COVID-19.

The chain has TRBV27 and TRBJ2-5; tentatively, D is TRBD2 (6 bases). Trimming shortened V by 6 bases and J by 1 base, and 6 bases separated the two germline ends. Germline V gene data show CDR1 as MNHEY and CDR2 as SMNVEV (reference sequence). The CDR3 has 12 amino acids. CDR3 loop: CASRGGQETQYF. The CDR3 bases are TGTGCCAGCAGGGGAGGCCAAGAGACCCAGTACTTC.

The chain combines TRBV6-4 with TRBJ2-3; 11 positions match TRBD2. The germline CDR1 and CDR2 sequences are MRHNA and SNTAGT. V trimming: 5 bases; J trimming: 1 base; junction bases outside the gene matches: 2. The CDR3 is made up of 15 amino acids. This CDR3 is CASSLTSGGTDTQYF. In nucleotides, the CDR3 is TGTGCCAGCAGTCTGACTAGCGGGGGCACAGATACGCAGTATTTT.

This chain joins TRBV3-1 (or the pseudogene TRBV3-2) and TRBJ2-2; D is unresolved. The CDR3 contains 15 residues. V gave up 0 bases and J gave up 1 base, with 6 bases separating them. Germline V CDR1 and CDR2: LGHDT, YNNKEL (reference sequence). The CDR3 DNA sequence: TGTGCCAGCAGCCAAGAAGGAGAGAACACCGGGGAGCTGTTTTTT. Its protein is CASSQEGENTGELFF.

In its sample, this clone was seen a few times. The genes are TRBV19 and TRBJ1-2; D unclear. Germline V gives CDR1 LNHDA, CDR2 SQIVND (reference sequence). The CDR3 consists of 15 residues. V lost 2 bases and J 4 bases, leaving 14 bases between the germline ends. CDR3 loop: CASSIIGRTSYGYTF. The CDR3, as DNA: TGTGCCAGTAGTATAATTGGGCGTACGAGCTATGGCTACACCTTC. Full variable domain (outside the CDR3, taken from reference TRBV19 and TRBJ1-2): DGGITQSPKYLFRKEGQNVTLSCEQNLNHDAMYWYRQDPGQGLRLIYYSQIVNDFQKGDIAEGYSVSREKKESFPLTVTSAQKNPTAFYLCASSIIGRTSYGYTFGSGTRLTVV.

The chain has TRBV28 and TRBJ1-4, with a weak D call TRBD1 (6 bases). Germline assignment: CDR1 MDHEN and CDR2 SYDVKM. V gave up 7 bases and J gave up 2 bases, with 14 bases separating them. The CDR3 runs 15 residues. The CDR3 protein is CASNLQGATNEKLFF. In DNA form, the CDR3 reads TGTGCCAGCAACCTACAGGGTGCGACTAATGAAAAACTGTTTTTT. The variable domain in full, completed from reference TRBV28 and TRBJ1-4, reads DVKVTQSSRYLVKRTGEKVFLECVQDMDHENMFWYRQDPGLGLRLIYFSYDVKMKEKGDIPEGYSVSREKKERFSLILESASTNQTSMYLCASNLQGATNEKLFFGSGTQLSVL.